This TCR beta chain was identified during a study of blood T cell repertoires in COVID-19. Assay used: immunoSEQ multiplex PCR; TCRdb lists only in-frame clones, some missing. The repertoire consists of around 24,000 clones, with about 90% occurring once and the leading ten covering about 10%. This CDR3 has 15 amino acids. Per the germline V gene, CDR1 is SGHTA and CDR2 is FQGTGA. Losses at the gene ends were 2 bases for V and 4 bases for J; bases not matched to a gene: 3. This TCR came from a man aged 65 to 85 with acute or convalescent COVID-19. Sequencing was performed on peripheral blood. J is TRBJ2-1 and V is TRBV7-3; 9 nucleotides align to TRBD2. CDR3 sequence: CASSLGTSRYNEQFF. The CDR3 DNA follows: TGTGCCAGCAGCTTAGGGACTAGCAGATACAATGAGCAGTTCTTC.